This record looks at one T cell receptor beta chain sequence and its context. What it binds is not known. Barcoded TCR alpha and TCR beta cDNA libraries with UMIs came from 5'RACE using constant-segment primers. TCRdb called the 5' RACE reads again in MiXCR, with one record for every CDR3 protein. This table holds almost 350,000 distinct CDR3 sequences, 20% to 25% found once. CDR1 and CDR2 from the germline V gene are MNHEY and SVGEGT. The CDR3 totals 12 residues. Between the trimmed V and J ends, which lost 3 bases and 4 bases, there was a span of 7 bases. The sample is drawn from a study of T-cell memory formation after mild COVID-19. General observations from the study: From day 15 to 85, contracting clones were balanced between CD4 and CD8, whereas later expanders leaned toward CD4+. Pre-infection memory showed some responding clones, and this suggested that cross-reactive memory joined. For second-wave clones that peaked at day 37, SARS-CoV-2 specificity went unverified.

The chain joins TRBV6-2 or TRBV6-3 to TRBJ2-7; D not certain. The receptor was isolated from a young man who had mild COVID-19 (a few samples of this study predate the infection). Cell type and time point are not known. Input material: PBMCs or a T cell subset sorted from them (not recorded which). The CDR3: CASSYEGYEQYF. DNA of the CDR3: TGTGCCAGCAGTTATGAAGGGTACGAGCAGTACTTC.